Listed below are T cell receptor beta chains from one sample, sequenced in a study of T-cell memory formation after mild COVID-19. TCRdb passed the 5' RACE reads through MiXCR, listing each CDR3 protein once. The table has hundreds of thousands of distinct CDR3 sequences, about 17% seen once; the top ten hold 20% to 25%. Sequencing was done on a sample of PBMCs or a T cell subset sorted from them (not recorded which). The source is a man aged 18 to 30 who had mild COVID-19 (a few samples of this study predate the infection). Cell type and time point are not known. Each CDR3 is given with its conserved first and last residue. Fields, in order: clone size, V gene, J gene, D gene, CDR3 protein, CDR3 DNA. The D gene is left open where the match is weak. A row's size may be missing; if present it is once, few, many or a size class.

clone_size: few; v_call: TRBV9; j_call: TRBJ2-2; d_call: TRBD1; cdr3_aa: CASTKAGTGDTGELFF; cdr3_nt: TGTGCCAGCACAAAAGCCGGGACAGGGGATACCGGGGAGCTGTTTTTT
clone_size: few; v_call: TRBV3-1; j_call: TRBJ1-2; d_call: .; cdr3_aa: CASSQDRGGNGYTF; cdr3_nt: TGTGCCAGCAGCCAAGATCGCGGGGGAAACGGCTACACCTTC
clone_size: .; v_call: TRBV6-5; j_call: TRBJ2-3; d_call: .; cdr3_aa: CASSYPGDSTDTQYF; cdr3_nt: TGTGCCAGCAGTTACCCTGGGGACTCCACAGATACGCAGTATTTT
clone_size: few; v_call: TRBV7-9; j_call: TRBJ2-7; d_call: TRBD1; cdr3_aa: CASSSGGAAFEQYF; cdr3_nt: TGTGCCAGCAGCTCAGGGGGCGCCGCATTCGAGCAGTACTTC
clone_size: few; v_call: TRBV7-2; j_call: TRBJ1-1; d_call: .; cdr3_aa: CASSFQGYGTEAFF; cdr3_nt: TGTGCCAGCAGCTTCCAGGGGTACGGCACTGAAGCTTTCTTT
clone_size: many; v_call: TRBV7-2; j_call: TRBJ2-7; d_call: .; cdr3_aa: CASSPNRVQEQYF; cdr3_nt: TGTGCCAGCAGCCCCAACAGGGTGCAAGAGCAGTACTTC
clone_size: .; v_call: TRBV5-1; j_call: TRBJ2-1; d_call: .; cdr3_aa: CASSHDSYNEQFF; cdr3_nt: TGCGCCAGCAGTCACGACAGCTACAATGAGCAGTTCTTC
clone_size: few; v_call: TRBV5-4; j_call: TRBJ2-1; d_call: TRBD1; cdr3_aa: CASSPENRGNEQFF; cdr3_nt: TGTGCCAGCAGTCCTGAAAACAGGGGTAATGAGCAGTTCTTC
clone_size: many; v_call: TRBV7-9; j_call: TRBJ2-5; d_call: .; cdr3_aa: CASSPTRLQETQYF; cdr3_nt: TGTGCCAGCAGCCCAACCCGGTTGCAAGAGACCCAGTACTTC
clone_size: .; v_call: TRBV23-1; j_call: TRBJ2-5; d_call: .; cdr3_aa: CASSQSVSQETQYF; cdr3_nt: TGCGCCAGCAGTCAATCGGTCAGCCAAGAGACCCAGTACTTC
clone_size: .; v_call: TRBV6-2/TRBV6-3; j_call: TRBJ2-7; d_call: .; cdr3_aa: CARSYRLTYEQYF; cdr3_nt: TGTGCCAGAAGTTACAGGTTAACCTACGAGCAGTACTTC
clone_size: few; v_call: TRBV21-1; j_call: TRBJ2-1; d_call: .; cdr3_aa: CARGIGLTLGQFF; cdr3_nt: TGTGCCAGGGGGATAGGGCTAACCCTAGGGCAGTTCTTC
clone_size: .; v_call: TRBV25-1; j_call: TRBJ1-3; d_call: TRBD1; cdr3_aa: CASSRGEGAVGNTIYF; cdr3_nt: TGTGCCAGCTCGAGAGGCGAGGGGGCAGTTGGAAACACCATATATTTT
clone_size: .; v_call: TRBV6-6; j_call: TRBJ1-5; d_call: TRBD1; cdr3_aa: CASSYGRQGHQPQHF; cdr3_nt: TGTGCCAGCAGTTACGGGAGACAGGGGCATCAGCCCCAGCATTTT
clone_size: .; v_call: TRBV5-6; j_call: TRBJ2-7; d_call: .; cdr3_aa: CDSSLSASRMAYEQYF; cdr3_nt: TGTGACAGCAGCTTGTCGGCTAGCCGGATGGCCTACGAGCAGTACTTC
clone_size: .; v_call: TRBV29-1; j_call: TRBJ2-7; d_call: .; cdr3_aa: CSVATGPYEQYF; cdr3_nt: TGCAGCGTTGCAACGGGACCCTACGAGCAGTACTTC
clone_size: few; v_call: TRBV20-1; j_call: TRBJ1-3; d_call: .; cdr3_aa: CSASRVDGNTIYF; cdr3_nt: TGCAGTGCTAGCAGGGTAGATGGAAACACCATATATTTT
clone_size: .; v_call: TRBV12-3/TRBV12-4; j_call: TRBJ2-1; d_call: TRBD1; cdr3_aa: CASSVWTGDNEQFF; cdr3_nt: TGTGCCAGCAGTGTGTGGACAGGGGACAATGAGCAGTTCTTC
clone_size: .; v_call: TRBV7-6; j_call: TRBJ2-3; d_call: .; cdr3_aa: CASSSLEGQVGTDTQYF; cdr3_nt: TGTGCCAGCAGCTCTCTGGAGGGGCAAGTTGGCACAGATACGCAGTATTTT
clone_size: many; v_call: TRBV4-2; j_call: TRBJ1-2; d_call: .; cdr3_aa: CASSQDKGAGRGYTF; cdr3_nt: TGTGCCAGCAGCCAAGATAAAGGTGCGGGAAGGGGCTACACCTTC
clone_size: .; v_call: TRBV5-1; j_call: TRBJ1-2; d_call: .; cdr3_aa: CASSFDKPHYGYTF; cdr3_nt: TGCGCCAGCAGCTTTGATAAGCCTCACTATGGCTACACCTTC
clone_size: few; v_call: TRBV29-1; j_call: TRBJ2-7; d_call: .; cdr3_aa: CSVEAGKAYEQYF; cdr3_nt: TGCAGCGTTGAAGCGGGTAAGGCGTACGAGCAGTACTTC
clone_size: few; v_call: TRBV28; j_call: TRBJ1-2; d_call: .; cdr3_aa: CASSSEHSGYTF; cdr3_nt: TGTGCCAGCAGTTCGGAACATTCTGGCTACACCTTC
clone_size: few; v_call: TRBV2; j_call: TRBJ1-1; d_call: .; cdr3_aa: CASSSEGPLEAFF; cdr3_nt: TGTGCCAGCAGTAGTGAAGGACCCCTCGAAGCTTTCTTT
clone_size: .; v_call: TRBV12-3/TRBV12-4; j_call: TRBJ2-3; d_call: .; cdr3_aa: CASRGEADTQYF; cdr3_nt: TGTGCCAGCAGGGGGGAGGCAGATACGCAGTATTTT
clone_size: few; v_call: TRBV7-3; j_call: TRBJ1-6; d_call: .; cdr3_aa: CASSSSGGESPLHF; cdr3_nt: TGTGCCAGCAGCTCCTCCGGGGGGGAATCACCCCTCCACTTT
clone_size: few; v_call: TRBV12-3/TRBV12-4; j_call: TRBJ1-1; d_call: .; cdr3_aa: CASSTRTVHTEAFF; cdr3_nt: TGTGCCAGCAGTACTAGGACGGTCCACACTGAAGCTTTCTTT
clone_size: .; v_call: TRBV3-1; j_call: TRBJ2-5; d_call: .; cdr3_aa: CASSHVVGQETQYF; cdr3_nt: TGTGCCAGCAGCCACGTCGTCGGTCAAGAGACCCAGTACTTC
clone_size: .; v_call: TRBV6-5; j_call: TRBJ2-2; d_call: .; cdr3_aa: CASSQERKTGELFF; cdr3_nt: TGTGCCAGCAGCCAAGAAAGGAAGACCGGGGAGCTGTTTTTT
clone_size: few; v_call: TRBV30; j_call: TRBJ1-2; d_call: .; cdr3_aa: CAWRVQGSHGYTF; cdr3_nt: TGTGCCTGGAGAGTGCAGGGAAGCCATGGCTACACCTTC
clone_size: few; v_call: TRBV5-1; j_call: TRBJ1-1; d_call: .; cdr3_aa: CASSLYPPDMNTEAFF; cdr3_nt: TGCGCCAGCAGCTTGTATCCACCGGACATGAACACTGAAGCTTTCTTT
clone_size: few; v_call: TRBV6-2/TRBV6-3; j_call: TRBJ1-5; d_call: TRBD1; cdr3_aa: CASSYPGQTNQPQHF; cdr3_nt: TGTGCCAGCAGTTACCCGGGACAGACTAATCAGCCCCAGCATTTT
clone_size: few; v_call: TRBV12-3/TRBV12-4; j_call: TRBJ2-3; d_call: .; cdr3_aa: CASSSRAAKTDTQYF; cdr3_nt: TGTGCCAGCAGTTCTCGTGCGGCTAAGACAGATACGCAGTATTTT
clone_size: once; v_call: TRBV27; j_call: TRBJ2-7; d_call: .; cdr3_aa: CASSGLQGLPYEQYF; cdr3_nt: TGTGCCAGCAGTGGTTTACAGGGCCTCCCCTACGAGCAGTACTTC
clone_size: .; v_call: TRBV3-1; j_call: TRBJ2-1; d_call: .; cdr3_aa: CASSQAGGGRFF; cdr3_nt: TGTGCCAGCAGCCAAGCGGGGGGCGGTCGGTTCTTC
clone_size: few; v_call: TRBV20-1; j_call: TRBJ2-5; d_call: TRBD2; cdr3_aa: CSADGTSGGQETQYF; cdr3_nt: TGCAGTGCTGATGGGACTAGCGGGGGCCAAGAGACCCAGTACTTC
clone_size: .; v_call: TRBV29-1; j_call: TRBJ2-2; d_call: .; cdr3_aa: CSVGERTNTGELFF; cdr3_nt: TGCAGCGTTGGGGAGCGAACGAACACCGGGGAGCTGTTTTTT
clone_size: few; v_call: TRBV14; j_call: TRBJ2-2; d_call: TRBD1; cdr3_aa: CASSKGQGETGELFF; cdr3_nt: TGTGCCAGCAGCAAGGGACAGGGGGAGACCGGGGAGCTGTTTTTT
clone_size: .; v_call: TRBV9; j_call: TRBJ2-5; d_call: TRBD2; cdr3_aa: CASSATASGSPPETQYF; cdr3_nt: TGTGCCAGCAGCGCCACTGCTAGCGGGAGTCCTCCGGAGACCCAGTACTTC
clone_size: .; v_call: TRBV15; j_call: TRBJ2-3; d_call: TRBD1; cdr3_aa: CATSRERGQGADTQYF; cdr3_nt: TGTGCCACCAGCAGAGAGAGAGGACAGGGGGCAGATACGCAGTATTTT
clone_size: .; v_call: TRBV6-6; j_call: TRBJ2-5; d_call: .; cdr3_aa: CASSYGRGYQETQYF; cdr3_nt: TGTGCCAGCAGTTACGGACGGGGGTATCAAGAGACCCAGTACTTC
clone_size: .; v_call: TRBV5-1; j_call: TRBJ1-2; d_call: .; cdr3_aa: CASSSGVRNGYTF; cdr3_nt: TGCGCCAGCAGCTCAGGAGTCCGAAATGGCTACACCTTC
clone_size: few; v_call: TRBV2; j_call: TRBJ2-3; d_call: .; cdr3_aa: CASRADGPATQYF; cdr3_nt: TGTGCCAGCAGAGCGGACGGGCCGGCTACGCAGTATTTT
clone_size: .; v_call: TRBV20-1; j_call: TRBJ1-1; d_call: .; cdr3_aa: CSGKLNTEAFF; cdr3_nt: TGCAGTGGGAAGTTGAACACTGAAGCTTTCTTT
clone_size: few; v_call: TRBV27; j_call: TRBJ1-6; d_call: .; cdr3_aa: CASSFWETLYNSPLHF; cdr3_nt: TGTGCCAGCAGTTTTTGGGAGACCTTATATAATTCACCCCTCCACTTT
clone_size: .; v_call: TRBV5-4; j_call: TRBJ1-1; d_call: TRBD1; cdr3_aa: CASSSKVTGDTEAFF; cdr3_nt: TGTGCCAGCAGCTCGAAAGTAACAGGGGACACTGAAGCTTTCTTT
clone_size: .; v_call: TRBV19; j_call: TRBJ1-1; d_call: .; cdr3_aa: CASLGRGTEAFF; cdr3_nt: TGTGCCAGTCTTGGTCGTGGCACTGAAGCTTTCTTT
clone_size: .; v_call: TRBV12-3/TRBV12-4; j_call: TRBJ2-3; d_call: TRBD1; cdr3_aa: CASSSIGQGSTDTQYF; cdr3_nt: TGTGCCAGCAGTTCTATCGGACAGGGAAGCACAGATACGCAGTATTTT